The 15 T cell receptor beta chains listed next were all sequenced from one sample in a study of shared T cell receptors in the human thymus. Assay used: immunoSEQ multiplex PCR; TCRdb lists only in-frame clones, some missing. Among roughly 500,000 clones listed, about four fifths were seen once. These same data were also listed under a study on human thymus T cells.

The sample comprised thymocytes. The receptor source for this set is a boy in the first two years of life with a congenital heart defect.

V is TRBV9 and J is TRBJ2-1; a weak D match, TRBD2 (6 bases). The germline V and J ends were trimmed by 0 bases and 8 bases, with 18 bases remaining between them. This CDR3 is 16 amino acids long. Germline V lookup: CDR1 SGDLS, CDR2 YYNGEE. The CDR3 bases are TGTGCCAGCAGCGTAGTACGGAGGGCGGGGCCTCATGAGCAGTTCTTC. Its protein is CASSVVRRAGPHEQFF. The entire variable domain, with the rest obtained from reference TRBV9 and TRBJ2-1, is as follows: DSGVTQTPKHLITATGQRVTLRCSPRSGDLSVYWYQQSLDQGLQFLIQYYNGEERAKGNILERFSAQQFPDLHSELNLSSLELGDSALYFCASSVVRRAGPHEQFFGPGTRLTVL.

The rearrangement links TRBV12-5 to TRBJ2-7, with 9 positions matching TRBD1. The CDR3 is 15 amino acids. J gave up 6 bases and V 2 bases, and 8 bases lay outside the gene matches. The V gene's germline CDR1 is LGHNT and CDR2 FRNRAP. This chain's CDR3 is CASGLIKTGGSEQYF. DNA of the CDR3: TGTGCTAGTGGTTTGATCAAGACAGGGGGGAGCGAGCAGTACTTC.

This clone was recorded once. The chain couples TRBV4-3 to TRBJ2-1; the match to TRBD2 covers 10 bases. Germline CDR1 and CDR2: LGHNA and YSLEER. The CDR3 is made up of 16 amino acids. V shed 0 bases, J shed 6 bases, and the junction held 5 bases outside the gene matches. The chain's CDR3 is CASSQDGAGGPNEQFF. The CDR3 DNA follows: TGCGCCAGCAGCCAAGATGGAGCGGGAGGGCCCAATGAGCAGTTCTTC.

This clone was recorded only once. V and J are TRBV28 and TRBJ2-7; TRBD1 matches 7 bases. Losses at the gene ends were 5 bases for V and 2 bases for J; bases not matched to a gene: 6. This CDR3 has 14 amino acids. CDR1 and CDR2 (germline): MDHEN, SYDVKM. CDR3 sequence: CASSPTGSPYEQYF. For the CDR3, the DNA is TGTGCCAGCAGTCCGACAGGGTCACCCTACGAGCAGTACTTC.

The chain combines TRBV2 with TRBJ2-6; perhaps TRBD1 as D (6 bases). Germline values: CDR1 SNHLY, CDR2 FYNNEI. The CDR3 totals 16 residues. Trimming took off 6 bases at V and 0 bases at J, with 12 bases between the two ends. The CDR3 coding sequence is TGTGCCAGCAGCCAGGGACATTTCTCTGGGGCCAACGTCCTGACTTTC. This encodes CASSQGHFSGANVLTF. Complete variable domain (other parts from reference TRBV2 and TRBJ2-6): EPEVTQTPSHQVTQMGQEVILRCVPISNHLYFYWYRQILGQKVEFLVSFYNNEISEKSEIFDDQFSVERPDGSNFTLKIRSTKLEDSAMYFCASSQGHFSGANVLTFGAGSRLTVL.

The chain combines TRBV15 with TRBJ1-1; unclear D gene. The germline CDR1 and CDR2 sequences are LNHNV and YYDKDF (reference sequence). V was shortened by 1 base and J by 1 base, with 13 bases between the two germline ends. This CDR3 has 16 residues. The DNA for the CDR3 is TGTGCCACCAGCAGAGTCTCGGCGGGTCAGAACACTGAAGCTTTCTTT. This encodes CATSRVSAGQNTEAFF.

The chain carries TRBV5-1 and TRBJ1-2, with a weak D call TRBD1 (6 bases). The CDR3 has 14 residues. V gave up 3 bases and J gave up 2 bases, with 11 bases separating them. From germline, CDR1 is SGHRS and CDR2 YFSETQ. CDR3 in DNA: TGCGCCAGCAGCTATAGGACAGCCAACTATGGCTACACCTTC. This translates into CASSYRTANYGYTF.

The chain has TRBV7-9 and TRBJ2-2, with TRBD2 matching 10 bases. Trimming removed 1 base from V and 5 bases from J; junction bases left unmatched: 10. Germline V gene data show CDR1 as SEHNR and CDR2 as FQNEAQ (reference sequence). The CDR3 has 18 residues. CDR3 nucleotide sequence: TGTGCCAGCAGCTTAGTGGGTCTAGCGGGAGTATGGACCGGGGAGCTGTTTTTT. It specifies CASSLVGLAGVWTGELFF.

The chain employs TRBV15 and TRBJ2-5; D call uncertain. This CDR3 has 14 residues. Germline CDR1 is LNHNV and CDR2 is YYDKDF (reference sequence). Trimming removed 5 bases at V and 5 bases at J, with 15 bases between. In DNA form, the CDR3 reads TGTGCCACCAGCCCCCGAGGAGAACGGGAGACCCAGTACTTC. Amino acids: CATSPRGERETQYF.

This chain uses TRBV11-3 with TRBJ2-2; 13 bases map to TRBD2. Per germline, CDR1 SGHNT and CDR2 YENEEA. CDR3 length: 17 residues. The V segment lost 5 bases and the J segment 3 bases; nucleotides outside the gene matches: 6. The CDR3 DNA is TGTGCCAGCAGCCTGAAACTAGCGGGAGGGCACACCGGGGAGCTGTTTTTT. Translated, it gives CASSLKLAGGHTGELFF.

This sequence joins TRBV14 and TRBJ1-4, with a weak D call TRBD1 (5 bases). CDR1 is SGHDN and CDR2 is FVKESK in the germline V gene. Deletions cut 4 bases from V and 5 bases from J, with 11 bases between. This CDR3 is built from 14 residues. The CDR3 DNA reads as TGTGCCAGCAGCCGAAACGGGGGGAATGAAAAACTGTTTTTT. Protein sequence: CASSRNGGNEKLFF.

J is TRBJ1-3 and V is TRBV5-1; 9 bases fit TRBD1. The CDR3 is 15 residues long. V trimming: 4 bases; J trimming: 2 bases; junction bases outside the gene matches: 4. Germline values: CDR1 SGHRS, CDR2 YFSETQ. The CDR3 nucleotides are TGCGCCAGCAGCCGGGACAGGGCCCCTGGAAACACCATATATTTT. Encoded protein: CASSRDRAPGNTIYF.

This chain links TRBV29-1 with TRBJ1-3; D is perhaps TRBD1 (5 bases). Germline values: CDR1 SQVTM, CDR2 ANQGSEA. The CDR3 spans 13 residues. Trimming took 6 bases from V and 1 from J, leaving 10 bases between them. The chain's CDR3 is CSVPGGSGNTIYF. In nucleotides, the CDR3 is TGCAGCGTCCCTGGGGGGTCTGGAAACACCATATATTTT.

The rearrangement joins TRBV7-9 to TRBJ2-1; D may be TRBD2 (5 bases). The CDR3 runs 15 residues. Germline V CDR1 and CDR2: SEHNR, FQNEAQ (reference sequence). V was cut by 2 bases and J by 7 bases, with 15 bases left in between. In nucleotides, the CDR3 is TGTGCCAGCAGCTTAATACGGGGTCAAAGTAATGAGCAGTTCTTC. Protein: CASSLIRGQSNEQFF. The whole variable domain, filled in from reference TRBV7-9 and TRBJ2-1, reads DTGVSQNPRHKITKRGQNVTFRCDPISEHNRLYWYRQTLGQGPEFLTYFQNEAQLEKSRLLSDRFSAERPKGSFSTLEIQRTEQGDSAMYLCASSLIRGQSNEQFFGPGTRLTVL.

This clone appeared a single time. The rearrangement links TRBV5-1 to TRBJ2-5; D is unclear. The germline gives CDR1 SGHRS, CDR2 YFSETQ. The CDR3 is made up of 13 amino acids. V lost 0 bases to trimming and J lost 3 bases, with 6 bases between them. The CDR3 region has the DNA TGCGCCAGCAGCTTGGGCGGAAAAGAGACCCAGTACTTC. Translating it yields CASSLGGKETQYF.